The TCR beta chain under discussion was sequenced for a study of blood T cell repertoires in COVID-19. As for the study in general: COVID-19 samples from acute and convalescent phases originated in the United States, Italy and Spain. The cDNA or gDNA used as material had been derived from T cells, B-cell-depleted T cells, or PBMCs.

Germline CDR1 and CDR2: SGHDN and FVKESK. V lost 4 bases and J lost 5; bases outside the gene matches: 8. This CDR3 is 16 amino acids long. In the authors' methods: Scientists estimated how many nucleated cells there were by amplifying reference gene primers. TCRdb's table, derived via immunoSEQ multiplex PCR, lists solely in-frame clones and lacks some. V and J calls and clone size are as listed in that table; D and trimming were resolved from the DNA. The data show 150,000 or so clones, 85% to 90% seen once. The sample consisted of peripheral blood. This TCR came from an elderly man with acute or convalescent COVID-19. The rearrangement joins TRBV14 to TRBJ2-2; 9 nucleotides agree with TRBD1. The CDR3 spells CASSRMGQGGTGELFF. The CDR3 DNA is TGTGCCAGCAGCCGGATGGGACAGGGTGGAACCGGGGAGCTGTTTTTT.